The entry that follows covers one T cell receptor (beta chain) sequence. What it binds is unknown. The sample originates from a study of OX40 agonist ivuxolimab in advanced cancers. Study summary: Prior anti-PD-1, anti-PD-L1 or anti-CTLA-4 therapy did not bar entry, and approximately 40% had some.

TCRdb's table, derived via immunoSEQ multiplex PCR, lists solely in-frame clones and lacks some. The sample has about 33,000 clones, roughly 89% seen once. Germline V gene lookup returns CDR1 MNHEY and CDR2 SMNVEV (reference sequence). V lost 3 bases and J lost 2, with 16 bases in between. The CDR3 covers 16 residues. General study results and limits: CD8+ T cells showed, on average, more clonal expansion than CD4+ cells. Within 6 weeks, CD4+ and CD8+ blood T cells expanded clonally at 0.1 to 3.0 mg/kg.

This sequence originates from an adult with an advanced solid tumor such as melanoma, head and neck, liver or kidney cancer. The source material was CD4+ or CD8+ T cells sorted from blood, sampled in a trial of the OX40 agonist ivuxolimab. J is TRBJ2-5 and V is TRBV27; the D call may be TRBD1 or TRBD2 (5 bases each). CDR3 nucleotides: TGTGCCAGCAGTTTCATGGGACCTTCTAGTCAAGAGACCCAGTACTTC. Residues: CASSFMGPSSQETQYF.